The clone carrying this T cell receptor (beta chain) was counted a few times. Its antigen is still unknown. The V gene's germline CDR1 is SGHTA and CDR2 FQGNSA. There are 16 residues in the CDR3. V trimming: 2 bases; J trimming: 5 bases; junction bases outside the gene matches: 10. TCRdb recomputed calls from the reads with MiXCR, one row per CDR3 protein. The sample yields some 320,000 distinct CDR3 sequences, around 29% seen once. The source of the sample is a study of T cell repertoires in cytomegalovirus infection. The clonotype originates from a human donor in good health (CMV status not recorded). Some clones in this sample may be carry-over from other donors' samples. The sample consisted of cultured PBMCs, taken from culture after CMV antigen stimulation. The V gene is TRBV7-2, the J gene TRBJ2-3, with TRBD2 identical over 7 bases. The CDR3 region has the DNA TGTGCCAGCAGCTTAACTTTGCGGGAGAGGATAGATACGCAGTATTTT. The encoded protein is CASSLTLRERIDTQYF.